The sequence of this T cell receptor (beta chain) was determined in a study of OX40 agonist ivuxolimab in advanced cancers. About the full investigation: Ivuxolimab was an agonistic, fully human IgG2 monoclonal antibody directed against OX40 (CD134), a costimulatory receptor. Intravenous ivuxolimab was administered to patients every 2 weeks at six dose levels: 0.01, 0.1, 0.3, 1.5, 3 and 10 mg/kg. Of the approximately 54 dose-escalation patients, hepatocellular carcinoma was present in around 20, melanoma in around 15, renal cell carcinoma in 9 and head and neck cancer in 9. The dose-escalation cohort was about 86% male with a mean age of about 58 years, ranging from about 23 to 85. Prior anti-PD-1, anti-PD-L1 or anti-CTLA-4 therapy was permitted, and about two fifths of dose-escalation patients had received checkpoint inhibitors. Three dose-escalation patients achieved partial responses, one with hepatocellular carcinoma and two with cutaneous melanoma. Peripheral TCRbeta sequencing was intended to test whether TCR sequence diversity was altered and clonal T-cell expansion was caused by ivuxolimab. The paper describes the monotherapy dose-escalation part (N of about 52 patients) of the phase I trial of ivuxolimab. The full study reports these points: In the 0.1-3.0 mg/kg groups, partial responders were among the patients with the lowest normalized peripheral clonal expansion, particularly in CD8+ T cells. Low levels of normalized T-cell clonal expansion were also seen in some patients who did not respond. After ivuxolimab, CD8+ T cells had more expanded clones than CD4+ T cells on average. At doses of 0.1 to 3.0 mg/kg, clonal expansion of both CD4+ and CD8+ T cells in blood was seen between baseline and week 6. The antigen specificity of the clonally expanded peripheral T cells was not determined.

Patients with autoimmune disease history or receiving systemic immunosuppression were excluded from the trial. Peripheral blood for TCR sequencing was collected from all dose cohorts at baseline, on cycle 4 day 1, and on cycle 7 day 1. The samples were taken from a phase I, first-in-human, multicenter, open-label dose-escalation trial of ivuxolimab. Adults with locally advanced or metastatic head and neck squamous cell, hepatocellular, melanoma or renal cell carcinoma were enrolled in the trial. Before TCR sequencing, CD4+ and CD8+ T cells were separately sorted from peripheral blood. Genomic DNA was extracted from sorted cells for sequencing of the TCRbeta CDR3 region. TCRbeta CDR3 regions were sequenced using the immunoSEQ Assay. TCRdb re-hosts the immuneACCESS table, in-frame sequences only. Its copies lack some clones; in the studies checked, an unresolved V gene accounts for under half of them, and the cause for the rest is not known. The sample profile shows 85,000 to 100,000 clones; over 75% of them were found once. Around 4% of the sample rests with the top ten.

Remarks on this clone: Its recognized antigen is unknown. No per-base quality is available; no much larger clone lies one base away.

Including the terminal cysteine and phenylalanine, the CDR3 comprises 14 residues. CDR3 DNA only is kept here, 42 bases in frame from base 1. V and J are trimmed by 7 bases and 4 bases, and the gene matches miss 8 bases of the junction. Taken from the germline V gene, the CDR1 and CDR2 loops are ENHRY and SYGVKD. The sequences come from CD4+ or CD8+ T cells sorted from blood, collected in a trial of the OX40 agonist ivuxolimab. The rearranged chain carries TRBV10-3 and TRBJ1-1; TRBD1 fits 8 bases in the junction. This clonotype originated in an adult with an advanced solid tumor such as melanoma, head and neck, liver or kidney cancer. The DNA reads as follows: TGTGCCATCAAGGGCAGGGGGCGAGGCACTGAAGCTTTCTTT. This sequence encodes CAIKGRGRGTEAFF.